Sequencing of this T cell receptor (beta chain) was carried out in a study of blood T cell repertoires in COVID-19. Study summary: Some COVID-19 samples were acute and others convalescent; all came from the United States, Italy and Spain. Nucleic acid was either cDNA or gDNA, and it came from T cells, B-cell-depleted T cells, or PBMCs.

Original analysis: Nucleated cell counts were estimated from reference gene primer amplification. The assay was immunoSEQ multiplex PCR, and TCRdb's table has in-frame clones only and misses some. The V and J calls and clone size were taken over from that table, and D and trimming were inferred from the DNA. The table records about 57,000 clones, about 80% of them present only once. This clone was counted a single time. Sequenced: peripheral blood. This sequence originates from a woman in her fifties or sixties with acute or convalescent COVID-19.

CDR3 DNA sequence: TGTGCCAGTAGCGAGACAGGGGGCACTGAAGCTTTCTTT. Protein: CASSETGGTEAFF. The chain joins TRBV19 to TRBJ1-1, with 9 bases matching TRBD1. CDR1 and CDR2 (germline): LNHDA, SQIVND (reference sequence). The V segment lost 6 bases and the J segment 4 bases; nucleotides outside the gene matches: 3. The CDR3 loop spans 13 amino acids.